Sequencing of this TCR beta chain was carried out in a study of T cell changes during pregnancy in multiple sclerosis. The CDR3 length is 15 residues. V was pared by 5 bases and J by 2 bases, with 9 bases of the junction left unmatched. CDR1 and CDR2 from the germline V gene are KGHSH and LQKENI. Here immunoSEQ multiplex PCR was the method, and the copy in TCRdb shows in-frame clones only, minus some. The sample gives approximately 80,000 clones, about 94% of which show up once; 2% to 3% is in the top ten. This clonotype was obtained from a female donor with multiple sclerosis, enrolled in a pregnancy study. The rearrangement links TRBV18 to TRBJ2-7, with 7 positions matching TRBD1. Sample: peripheral blood, taken in the third trimester of pregnancy. CDR3: CASSAAGTVTYEQYF. The DNA of the CDR3 is TGTGCCAGCTCAGCGGCCGGGACAGTCACCTACGAGCAGTACTTC.